This T cell receptor (beta chain) was sequenced in a study of blood T cell repertoires in COVID-19. Overall study: Spain, Italy and the United States supplied samples that represented acute and convalescent COVID-19. From T cells, B-cell-depleted T cells, or PBMCs came the material, which was cDNA or gDNA.

The ends were cut back, 2 bases at V and 7 bases at J, with 18 bases in the middle. Germline V gene lookup returns CDR1 GTSNPN and CDR2 SVGIG (reference sequence). The CDR3 is made up of 16 amino acids. Original analysis: The authors estimated nucleated cell counts from reference gene primer amplification. Method: immunoSEQ multiplex PCR; TCRdb's copy keeps in-frame clones and lacks some. Clonal size and the V and J genes are those of that table, whereas D and trimming came from the DNA. Of about 90,000 clones in the sample, roughly four fifths were seen once. This receptor was identified in a human donor in a cohort sampled during active COVID-19. The specimen sequenced was peripheral blood. The chain recombines TRBV30 with TRBJ1-6, with a tentative D call TRBD1 (5 bases). CDR3 protein: CAWSSILTGENSPLHF. In DNA form, the CDR3 reads TGTGCCTGGAGTTCTATCTTGACGGGGGAAAATTCACCCCTCCACTTT.